The 21 T cell receptor beta chains reported below all come from one sample, sequenced in a study of T cells in women clearing cervical HPV infection. Some clones are missing from TCRdb's copy, which holds only in-frame ones; the method was immunoSEQ multiplex PCR. The listing contains more than 15,000 clones. Sequencing used blood buffy coat. The origin of the receptors is a woman between 18 and 70 years old with a cervical HPV16 infection that either progressed to CIN3+ or cleared (not recorded which).

Turning to this clone: Read data end 3 residues before the CDR3 end; the end is taken from the germline J gene. The chain is built from TRBV19 and TRBJ1-1, with no clear D. The CDR3 has 13 residues. V dropped 6 bases and J dropped 3 bases, with 11 bases sitting between them. In germline, CDR1 is LNHDA, CDR2 SQIVND (reference sequence). The DNA read from the CDR3 is TGTGCCAGTAGATGGAGTAGGGACACTGAA. It codes for CASRWSRDTE. The full CDR3 protein reads CASRWSRDTEAFF.

Note on this clone: The read terminates 3 residues before the CDR3 end, so the remaining end is supplied by the germline J gene. The chain recombines TRBV19 with TRBJ1-5; no firm D call. The germline gives CDR1 LNHDA, CDR2 SQIVND (reference sequence). The CDR3 has 15 residues. Trimming cost V 1 base and J 6 bases, with 13 bases left between them. The CDR3 spells CASSIVLERGQPQHF. Partial CDR3 DNA: TGTGCCAGTAGTATAGTCTTAGAGCGTGGTCAGCCC.

Remarks on this clone: Read data end 3 residues before the CDR3 end; the end is taken from the germline J gene. The chain uses TRBV6-2 or TRBV6-3 and TRBJ2-2; D might be TRBD1 (5 bases). Between the trimmed V and J ends, which lost 6 bases and 6 bases, there was a span of 23 bases. The CDR3 length is 17 residues. Germline CDR1 reads MNHEY; CDR2 reads SVGEGT. The CDR3 loop is CASSQSGSQSLAGELFF. The CDR3 bases that were read are TGTGCCAGCAGCCAATCAGGGTCTCAGTCGTTGGCCGGGGAG.

About this clone: The read ends 3 residues early relative to the CDR3; the germline J gene fills the gap. The chain employs TRBV4-1 and TRBJ1-2; D call uncertain. CDR3 length equals 15 residues. Germline V gene sequence: CDR1 MGHRA, CDR2 YSYEKL. Trimming removed 0 bases at V and 5 bases at J, with 13 bases between. CDR3 residues: CASSQDIRGFYGYTF. The sequenced CDR3 bases are TGCGCCAGCAGCCAAGATATACGAGGGTTTTATGGC.

As to this clone: The CDR3 is cut off 3 residues early in the read; its end comes from the germline J gene. The V and J genes are TRBV19 and TRBJ2-5, with TRBD2 matching over 9 bases. The CDR3 runs to 14 residues. CDR1 and CDR2 from the germline V gene are LNHDA and SQIVND (reference sequence). After removal of 4 bases from V and 5 bases from J, the junction contained 5 bases not matched to a gene. The CDR3 DNA, read in part, is TGTGCCAGTAGTAGGAGCGGGGGGCGGGAGACC. Amino acids: CASSRSGGRET. The CDR3 as a whole reads CASSRSGGRETQYF.

Points on this clone: The DNA ends 3 residues before the CDR3 does, and the rest of the CDR3 is filled in from the germline J gene. The J gene is TRBJ2-1, the V gene TRBV7-9; weak D call: TRBD2 (7 bases). Germline loops: CDR1 SEHNR, CDR2 FQNEAQ (reference sequence). The CDR3 runs to 15 residues. Trimming removed 5 bases from V and 5 bases from J, with 16 bases in between. The DNA read from the CDR3 is TGTGCCAGCAGCCTAAGGGGGGGGTATAACAATGAG. This gives the protein CASSLRGGYNNE. The entire CDR3 protein is CASSLRGGYNNEQFF.

A note on this clone: Sequencing ends 3 residues short of the CDR3 end; the germline J gene provides the rest. J is TRBJ2-5 and V is TRBV11-3; no definite D call. CDR1 and CDR2 (germline): SGHNT, YENEEA. V lost 5 bases and J lost 1, with 11 bases in between. CDR3 length: 14 residues. The CDR3 bases that were read are TGTGCCAGCAGCCTAAGGGCCGGCCAAGAGACC. Protein product: CASSLRAGQET. The whole CDR3 reads CASSLRAGQETQYF.

With respect to this clone: The CDR3 end falls 3 residues outside the read, so it is completed with the germline J gene. The chain joins TRBV5-8 to TRBJ1-4; 7 nucleotides match TRBD1. The CDR3 has 15 residues. Germline V CDR1 and CDR2: SGHTS, YDEGEE. Trimming took 4 bases from V and 0 from J; bases not matched to a gene: 3. The sequenced part of the CDR3 DNA is TGTGCCAGCAGCGGGGGGACAGCAACTAATGAAAAA. Residues: CASSGGTATNEK. The whole CDR3 region reads CASSGGTATNEKLFF. Together with reference TRBV5-8 and TRBJ1-4, the CDR3 gives the full variable domain: EAGVTQSPTHLIKTRGQQATLRCSPISGHTSVYWYQQALGLGLQFLLWYDEGEERNRGNFPPRFSGRQFPNYSSELNVNALELEDSALYLCASSGGTATNEKLFFGSGTQLSVL.

About this clone itself: Read data end 3 residues before the CDR3 end; the end is taken from the germline J gene. The chain links TRBV19 to TRBJ1-2, with 8 positions matching TRBD1. CDR1 is LNHDA, CDR2 SQIVND, per germline (reference sequence). V shed 5 bases and J 7 bases; nucleotides not matched to a gene: 6. The CDR3 loop spans 13 amino acids. CDR3 in amino acids: CASSPGTGGGYTF. The sequenced part of the CDR3 DNA is TGTGCCAGTAGTCCGGGGACAGGCGGTGGC.

As to this clone: The observed sequence ends 3 residues before the CDR3 terminus, with the missing tail filled in from the germline J gene. The rearrangement links TRBV30 to TRBJ1-1; 7 nucleotides line up with TRBD1. Per the germline V gene, CDR1 is GTSNPN and CDR2 is SVGIG (reference sequence). The J segment lost 1 base and the V segment lost 5 bases, leaving 4 bases of the junction unmatched. The CDR3 covers 13 residues. CDR3 protein: CAWGDRPNTEAFF. The covered CDR3 bases are TGTGCCTGGGGGGACAGACCGAACACTGAA.

The CDR3: CASTLQGSYGYTF. The CDR3 bases that were read are TGTGCCAGCACCCTTCAAGGGTCCTATGGC. The chain has TRBV12-3 or TRBV12-4 and TRBJ1-2; D not resolved. The sequence runs out 3 residues before the end of the CDR3; the remainder is reconstructed from the germline J gene. The germline V and J ends were trimmed by 7 bases and 4 bases, with 13 bases remaining between them. The CDR3 sequence is 13 residues long.

A remark on this clone: From the germline J gene comes the end of the CDR3, since the read stops 3 residues before it. This chain joins TRBV30 and TRBJ2-2; D possibly corresponds to TRBD2 (7 bases). The CDR3 has 15 residues. V gave up 8 bases and J gave up 0 bases, with 16 bases separating them. Germline V gene sequence: CDR1 GTSNPN, CDR2 SVGIG (reference sequence). CDR3 DNA (partial): TGTGCCCGGGAAGGGGGGGAGACGAACACCGGGGAG. Protein: CAREGGETNTGE. Given in full, the CDR3 is CAREGGETNTGELFF.

On this clone itself: The observed sequence ends 3 residues before the CDR3 terminus, with the missing tail filled in from the germline J gene. The V gene is TRBV5-6, the J gene TRBJ2-7, with unresolved D. Trimming stripped 2 bases from V and 3 bases from J, with 12 bases between. There are 14 residues in the CDR3. Germline V gene sequence: CDR1 SGHDT, CDR2 YYEEEE. CDR3 DNA, as far as it was read: TGTGCCAGCAGCTTTCCGGGTTTGGGCTACGAG. It is translated as CASSFPGLGYE. The entire CDR3 is CASSFPGLGYEQYF.

About this clone: The DNA ends 3 residues before the CDR3 does, and the rest of the CDR3 is filled in from the germline J gene. The chain couples TRBV19 to TRBJ2-1, with TRBD2 as a possible D gene (6 bases). This CDR3 has 15 residues. V lost 0 bases and J 5 bases, leaving 11 bases between the germline ends. The germline V gene encodes CDR1 LNHDA and CDR2 SQIVND (reference sequence). CDR3 amino acids: CASSIDGEVHNEQFF. Incomplete CDR3 DNA: TGTGCCAGTAGTATAGACGGGGAGGTCCACAATGAG.

In the case of this clone: The read ends 3 residues shy of where the CDR3 ends; the end is completed using the germline J gene. This chain connects TRBV10-3 to TRBJ2-7; possible D gene TRBD2, 5 bases. The CDR3 runs 14 residues. The germline V gene encodes CDR1 ENHRY and CDR2 SYGVKD. The germline V and J ends were trimmed by 8 bases and 0 bases, with 14 bases remaining between them. This CDR3 is CAIARTDASYEQYF. The DNA read from the CDR3 is TGTGCCATCGCTAGGACTGATGCCTCCTACGAG.

With respect to this clone: The read finishes 3 residues shy of the CDR3 end, and the germline J gene is used to complete it. J is TRBJ1-1 and V is TRBV6-2 or TRBV6-3; 7 bases align to TRBD1. CDR1 and CDR2 (germline): MNHEY, SVGEGT. CDR3 size: 15 residues. The CDR3 sequence: CASSDREKGWDEAFF. The part of the CDR3 DNA that was read is TGTGCCAGCAGTGACAGGGAAAAGGGGTGGGATGAG.

With respect to this clone: Coverage ceases 3 residues before the CDR3 finishes, and the germline J gene fills in the end. The genes are TRBV19 and TRBJ2-2; D remains ambiguous. There are 13 residues in the CDR3. Germline CDR1 reads LNHDA; CDR2 reads SQIVND (reference sequence). The V and J ends lost 11 bases and 1 base respectively, with 11 bases between them. The DNA read from the CDR3 is TGTGCCGGCAGGTTGGGGAACACCGGGGAG. This codes for CAGRLGNTGE. The CDR3 as a whole reads CAGRLGNTGELFF.

Measured by frequency, this clone is medium-sized (0.01 to 0.1%). The read terminates 3 residues before the CDR3 end, so the remaining end is supplied by the germline J gene. The chain links TRBV30 to TRBJ2-4; 9 nucleotides line up with TRBD2. The V gene end was trimmed by 1 base and the J gene end by 4 bases; junction bases not matched to a gene: 5. This CDR3 spans 15 amino acids. CDR1 and CDR2 from the germline V gene are GTSNPN and SVGIG (reference sequence). CDR3 in amino acids: CAWSGPLAGKNIQYF. The DNA read from the CDR3 is TGTGCCTGGAGTGGCCCCCTAGCGGGGAAAAACATT. The full variable domain, rest sourced from reference TRBV30 and TRBJ2-4, is SQTIHQWPATLVQPVGSPLSLECTVEGTSNPNLYWYRQAAGRGLQLLFYSVGIGQISSEVPQNLSASRPQDRQFILSSKKLLLSDSGFYLCAWSGPLAGKNIQYFGAGTRLSVL.

A note on this clone: Read coverage stops 3 residues before the CDR3 terminus; the germline J gene supplies the remainder. The rearrangement joins TRBV5-5 to TRBJ1-6, with D maybe TRBD1 (5 bases). The CDR3 has 15 amino acids. V lost 2 bases and J lost 7, with 13 bases in between. Germline CDR1 is SGHKS and CDR2 is YYEKEE (reference sequence). The sequenced part of the CDR3 DNA is TGTGCCAGCAGCTTATCGGGGGTCGGAAATTCACCC. This sequence encodes CASSLSGVGNSP. The full CDR3 protein reads CASSLSGVGNSPLHF.

Comments on this clone: The read comes to an end 3 residues before the CDR3 does, leaving the germline J gene to fill in the end. The chain joins TRBV19 to TRBJ2-1; tentative D call: TRBD2 (5 bases). CDR1 is LNHDA and CDR2 is SQIVND in the germline V gene (reference sequence). The length of the CDR3 is 13 residues. V gave up 9 bases and J gave up 7 bases, with 16 bases separating them. The CDR3 is CASSRGCRNEQFF. The covered CDR3 bases are TGTGCCAGCAGCCGAGGGTGCCGGAATGAG.

Judged by frequency, this clone is medium-sized. Read sequence stops 3 residues before the CDR3 end, and the germline J gene provides the missing end. The rearrangement joins TRBV19 to TRBJ2-3; 8 bases are a match to TRBD2. The CDR3 spans 15 residues. Germline lookup yields CDR1 LNHDA and CDR2 SQIVND (reference sequence). Trimming took 3 bases from V and 2 from J; bases not matched to a gene: 4. The CDR3 loop is CASSIGTRNTDTQYF. Incomplete CDR3 DNA: TGTGCCAGTAGTATCGGGACTAGGAACACAGATACG.